This T cell receptor beta chain was recovered during a study of blood T cell repertoires in COVID-19. Background on the study: The United States, Italy and Spain supplied acute and convalescent COVID-19 samples.

V was clipped by 3 bases and J by 7 bases; unmatched bases: 2. CDR3 length: 13 residues. Germline-derived CDR1 and CDR2 are MNHEY and SVGAGI. Cohort assignment relied on participant-reported clinical history. Exposed participants came across a COVID-19 case within 2 weeks before study entry. In the source study's methods: Amplification of reference gene primers provided the estimated nucleated cell counts. TCRdb's copy holds only in-frame clones and misses some; the assay was immunoSEQ multiplex PCR. The V and J calls and clone size were taken over from that table, and D and trimming were inferred from the DNA. The sample contains fewer than 350,000 clones, 85% of which appear only once.

V gene TRBV6-5 combines with J gene TRBJ1-2, with 10 nucleotides matching TRBD1. Sequenced input: PBMCs or T cells enriched from blood (not recorded which). The sequence came from a woman in her 30s who had been exposed to COVID-19. The CDR3 DNA reads as TGTGCCAGCAGTTATCGGGACAGGGGTGGCTACACCTTC. Translated: CASSYRDRGGYTF.